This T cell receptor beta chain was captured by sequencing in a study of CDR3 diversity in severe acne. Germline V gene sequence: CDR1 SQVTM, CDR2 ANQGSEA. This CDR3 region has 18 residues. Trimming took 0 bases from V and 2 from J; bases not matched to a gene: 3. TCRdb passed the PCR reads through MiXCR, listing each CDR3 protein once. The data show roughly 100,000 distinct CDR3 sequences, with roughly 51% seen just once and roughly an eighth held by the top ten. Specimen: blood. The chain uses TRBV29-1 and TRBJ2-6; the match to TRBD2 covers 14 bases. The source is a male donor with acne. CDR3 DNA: TGCAGCGTTGAAGAGGGACTAGCGGGAGCCCCTGGGGCCAACGTCCTGACTTTC. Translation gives CSVEEGLAGAPGANVLTF.